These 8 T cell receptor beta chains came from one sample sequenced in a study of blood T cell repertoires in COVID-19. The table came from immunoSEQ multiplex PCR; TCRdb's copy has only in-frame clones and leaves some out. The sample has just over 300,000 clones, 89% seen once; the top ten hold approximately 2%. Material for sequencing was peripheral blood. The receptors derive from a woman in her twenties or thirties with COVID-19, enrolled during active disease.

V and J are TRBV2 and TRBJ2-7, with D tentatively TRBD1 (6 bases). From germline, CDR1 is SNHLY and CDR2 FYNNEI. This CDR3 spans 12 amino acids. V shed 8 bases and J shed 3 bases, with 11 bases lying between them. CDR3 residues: CASSDSFYEQYV. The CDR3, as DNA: TGTGCCAGCTCGGACAGCTTCTACGAGCAGTACGTC.

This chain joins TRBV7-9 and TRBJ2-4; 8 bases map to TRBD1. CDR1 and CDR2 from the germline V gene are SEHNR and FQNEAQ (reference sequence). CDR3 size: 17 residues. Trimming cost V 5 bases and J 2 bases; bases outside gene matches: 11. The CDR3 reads CASSPRGQGLSKNIQYF. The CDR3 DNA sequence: TGTGCCAGCAGCCCCAGGGGGCAGGGGTTGTCCAAAAACATTCAGTACTTC.

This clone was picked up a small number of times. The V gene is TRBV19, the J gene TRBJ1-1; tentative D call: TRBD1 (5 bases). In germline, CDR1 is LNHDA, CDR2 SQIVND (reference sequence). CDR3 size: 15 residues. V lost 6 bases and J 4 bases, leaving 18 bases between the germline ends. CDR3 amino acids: CASRTAARVGTEAFF. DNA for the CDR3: TGTGCCAGTAGAACAGCCGCCAGGGTGGGCACTGAAGCTTTCTTT.

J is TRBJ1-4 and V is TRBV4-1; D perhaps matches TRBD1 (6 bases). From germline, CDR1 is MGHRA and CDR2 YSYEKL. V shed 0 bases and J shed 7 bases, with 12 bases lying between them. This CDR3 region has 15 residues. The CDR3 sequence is CASSQDQGGGEKLFF. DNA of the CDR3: TGCGCCAGCAGCCAAGATCAAGGGGGTGGTGAAAAACTGTTTTTT.

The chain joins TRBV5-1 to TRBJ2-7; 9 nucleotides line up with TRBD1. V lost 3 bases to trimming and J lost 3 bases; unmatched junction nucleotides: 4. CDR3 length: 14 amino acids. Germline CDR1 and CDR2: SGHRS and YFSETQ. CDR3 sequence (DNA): TGCGCCAGCAGCTCCGGACAGGGGCTCTACGAGCAGTACTTC. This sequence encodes CASSSGQGLYEQYF.

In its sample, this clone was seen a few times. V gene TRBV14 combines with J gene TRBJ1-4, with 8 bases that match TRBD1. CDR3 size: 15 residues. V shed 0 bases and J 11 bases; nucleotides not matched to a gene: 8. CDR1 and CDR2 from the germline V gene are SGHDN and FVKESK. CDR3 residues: CASSQEGTGFEKLFF. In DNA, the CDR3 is TGTGCCAGCAGCCAAGAAGGGACAGGTTTCGAGAAACTGTTTTTT.

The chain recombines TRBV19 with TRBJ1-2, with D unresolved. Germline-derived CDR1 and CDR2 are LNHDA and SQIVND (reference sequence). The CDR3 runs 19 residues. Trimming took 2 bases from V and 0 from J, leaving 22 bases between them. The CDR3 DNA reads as TGTGCCAGTAGTATATTAGGCTATCCCGCGGTTATGGCTAACTATGGCTACACCTTC. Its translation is CASSILGYPAVMANYGYTF.

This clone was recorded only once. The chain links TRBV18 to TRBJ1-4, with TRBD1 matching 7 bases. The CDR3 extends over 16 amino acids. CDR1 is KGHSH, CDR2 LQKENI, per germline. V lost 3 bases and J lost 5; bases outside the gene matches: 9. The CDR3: CASSPRGDRINEKLFF. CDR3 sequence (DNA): TGTGCCAGCTCACCTCGCGGGGACAGAATAAATGAAAAACTGTTTTTT.